These T cell receptor beta chains were read from a single sample in a study of post-analysis software for immune sequencing data. MiXCR, applied by TCRdb to the PCR reads, yields one record per CDR3 protein. This sample carries about 160,000 distinct CDR3 sequences, about 37% of them seen once, and the ten largest clones take 28%. Sequenced material: blood, taken after autologous hematopoietic stem cell transplantation. The origin of the receptors is a girl between 10 and 17 years old with multiple sclerosis. The CDR3 runs from the conserved cysteine through the conserved F or W. A D gene is named only where the DNA matches it firmly. Rows give clone size only sometimes, using once, few, many, or a class for an expanded clone.

v_gene: TRBV20-1; abundance: NA; d_gene: TRBD1; j_gene: TRBJ1-2; CDR3nt: TGCAGTGCTAGCCGGGACAGCGCTTGGGGCTACACCTTC; CDR3aa: CSASRDSAWGYTF
v_gene: TRBV7-9; abundance: NA; d_gene: NA; j_gene: TRBJ2-4; CDR3nt: TGTGCCAGCAGCCTACCGGTCCCCCCTCCCAACATTCAGTACTTC; CDR3aa: CASSLPVPPPNIQYF
v_gene: TRBV5-1; abundance: NA; d_gene: NA; j_gene: TRBJ2-5; CDR3nt: TGCGCCAGCAGCAGAAACAGCTTATCCCAAGAGACCCAGTACTTC; CDR3aa: CASSRNSLSQETQYF
v_gene: TRBV20-1; abundance: many; d_gene: NA; j_gene: TRBJ2-1; CDR3nt: TGCAGTGTCCCGGAGTGGGACAATGAGCAGTTCTTC; CDR3aa: CSVPEWDNEQFF
v_gene: TRBV19; abundance: once; d_gene: NA; j_gene: TRBJ1-5; CDR3nt: TGTGCCAGTAGTTCCATGAGAGGGCATAGCAATCAGCCCCAGCATTTT; CDR3aa: CASSSMRGHSNQPQHF
v_gene: TRBV21-1; abundance: NA; d_gene: NA; j_gene: TRBJ1-6; CDR3nt: TGTGCCAGCTATTCGCGACAGGGTAATTCACCCCTCCACTTT; CDR3aa: CASYSRQGNSPLHF
v_gene: TRBV7-8; abundance: NA; d_gene: NA; j_gene: TRBJ2-3; CDR3nt: TGTGCCAGCTCCGATTGGGGGACTTCGGCTTACAATGAGCAGTATTTT; CDR3aa: CASSDWGTSAYNEQYF
v_gene: TRBV5-1; abundance: NA; d_gene: TRBD1; j_gene: TRBJ2-3; CDR3nt: TGCGCCAGCAGCTTGGCCGGACAGGGGACAGATACGCAGTATTTT; CDR3aa: CASSLAGQGTDTQYF
v_gene: TRBV24-1; abundance: once; d_gene: NA; j_gene: TRBJ1-1; CDR3nt: TGTGCCACCAGTGACGACGGGGGCACTGAAGCTTTCTTT; CDR3aa: CATSDDGGTEAFF
v_gene: TRBV10-3; abundance: NA; d_gene: TRBD2; j_gene: TRBJ2-3; CDR3nt: TGTGCCATCAGTGAGTCTACCTCCACTAGCGGCTTTACAGATACGCAGTATTTT; CDR3aa: CAISESTSTSGFTDTQYF
v_gene: TRBV10-3; abundance: NA; d_gene: NA; j_gene: TRBJ1-4; CDR3nt: TGTGCCATCAGTCCCGGCGTTAATGAAAAACTGTTTTTT; CDR3aa: CAISPGVNEKLFF
v_gene: TRBV20-1; abundance: few; d_gene: TRBD1; j_gene: TRBJ2-1; CDR3nt: TGCAGTGGGGACAGATACAATGAGCAGTTCTTC; CDR3aa: CSGDRYNEQFF
v_gene: TRBV28; abundance: NA; d_gene: TRBD2; j_gene: TRBJ2-3; CDR3nt: TGTGCCAGCAGTTTAGGGCAGGGAGGGACTTCCGATACGCAGTATTTT; CDR3aa: CASSLGQGGTSDTQYF
v_gene: TRBV15; abundance: NA; d_gene: TRBD2; j_gene: TRBJ2-7; CDR3nt: TGTGCCACCAGCAGAGTAGCGGGGGGGAGCTCCTACGAGCAGTACTTC; CDR3aa: CATSRVAGGSSYEQYF
v_gene: TRBV28; abundance: NA; d_gene: TRBD2; j_gene: TRBJ2-1; CDR3nt: TGTGCCAGCAGTTTAACTACTAGCGGGAGTGAGCAGTTCTTC; CDR3aa: CASSLTTSGSEQFF
v_gene: TRBV14; abundance: NA; d_gene: TRBD1; j_gene: TRBJ2-5; CDR3nt: TGTGCCGGCAGCCGAGGACAGGGCCAAGAGACCCAGTACTTC; CDR3aa: CAGSRGQGQETQYF
v_gene: TRBV9; abundance: many; d_gene: NA; j_gene: TRBJ2-1; CDR3nt: TGTGCCAGCAGCCCCGCGCGGCAGGCGGTCTACGATGAGCAGTTCTTC; CDR3aa: CASSPARQAVYDEQFF
v_gene: TRBV7-8; abundance: few; d_gene: TRBD2; j_gene: TRBJ2-1; CDR3nt: TGTGCCAGCAGCCGGGAACTAGCGGGACGTCAGAACTACAATGAGCAGTTCTTC; CDR3aa: CASSRELAGRQNYNEQFF
v_gene: TRBV7-8; abundance: NA; d_gene: TRBD2; j_gene: TRBJ2-1; CDR3nt: TGTGCCAGCAGCCCTTCTCTAGCGGCCAGGGCTGGGGAGACCCAGTTCTTC; CDR3aa: CASSPSLAARAGETQFF
v_gene: TRBV7-3; abundance: many; d_gene: TRBD1; j_gene: TRBJ2-1; CDR3nt: TGTGCCAGCAGCTCACGACAGGGGACACTCAATGAGCAGTTCTTC; CDR3aa: CASSSRQGTLNEQFF
v_gene: TRBV5-1; abundance: NA; d_gene: NA; j_gene: TRBJ1-1; CDR3nt: TGCGCCAGCAGCTCGGACGGTGAGGGGACTGAAGCTTTCTTT; CDR3aa: CASSSDGEGTEAFF
v_gene: TRBV10-3; abundance: once; d_gene: TRBD1; j_gene: TRBJ2-7; CDR3nt: TGTGCCATCAACCGAGGACAGGGAAGGACCTACGAGCAGTACTTC; CDR3aa: CAINRGQGRTYEQYF
v_gene: TRBV5-1; abundance: NA; d_gene: TRBD1; j_gene: TRBJ2-2; CDR3nt: TGCGCCAGCAGCCCGCTCCCAGGGACAGGGCGTCATCCCGGGGAGCTGTTTTTT; CDR3aa: CASSPLPGTGRHPGELFF
v_gene: TRBV9; abundance: few; d_gene: NA; j_gene: TRBJ1-5; CDR3nt: TGTGCCAGCAGCGTAGACGGGGGAGACAATCAGCCCCAGCATTTT; CDR3aa: CASSVDGGDNQPQHF
v_gene: TRBV7-3; abundance: NA; d_gene: NA; j_gene: TRBJ2-5; CDR3nt: TGTGCCAGCAGCTTAACCGGCAGGACGGGTGAAGAGACCCAGTACTTC; CDR3aa: CASSLTGRTGEETQYF
v_gene: TRBV7-2; abundance: few; d_gene: NA; j_gene: TRBJ2-7; CDR3nt: TGTGCCAGCAGCTTAGCGGGACAACAAACCTACGAGCAGTACTTC; CDR3aa: CASSLAGQQTYEQYF
v_gene: TRBV10-3; abundance: NA; d_gene: NA; j_gene: TRBJ2-3; CDR3nt: TGTGCCATCAGTGCGGGGGTTAGCACAGATACGCAGTATTTT; CDR3aa: CAISAGVSTDTQYF
v_gene: TRBV3-1; abundance: few; d_gene: TRBD2; j_gene: TRBJ2-3; CDR3nt: TGTGCCAGCAGCCGCCTTGCGGCTAGCGGGAGCACAGATACGCAGTATTTT; CDR3aa: CASSRLAASGSTDTQYF
v_gene: TRBV6-5; abundance: NA; d_gene: NA; j_gene: TRBJ2-7; CDR3nt: TGTGCCAGCAGTTACGCTCCGGGATACGAGCAGTACTTC; CDR3aa: CASSYAPGYEQYF
v_gene: TRBV20-1; abundance: NA; d_gene: NA; j_gene: TRBJ2-7; CDR3nt: TGCAGTGCCCCATACGGGCCACTCTACGAGCGGTACTTC; CDR3aa: CSAPYGPLYERYF
v_gene: TRBV19; abundance: once; d_gene: TRBD2; j_gene: TRBJ2-5; CDR3nt: TGTGCCAGTTCGGCCTACCACCGACTAGCGGGAATGGTGACCCAGTACTTC; CDR3aa: CASSAYHRLAGMVTQYF
v_gene: TRBV7-2; abundance: few; d_gene: NA; j_gene: TRBJ2-7; CDR3nt: TGTGCCAGCAGCGCTTACAGGGCAGGCGAGCAGTACTTC; CDR3aa: CASSAYRAGEQYF
v_gene: TRBV6-5; abundance: few; d_gene: NA; j_gene: TRBJ2-3; CDR3nt: TGTGCCAGCATGTCGGGGGCGGACACAGATACGCAGTATTTT; CDR3aa: CASMSGADTDTQYF
v_gene: TRBV24-1; abundance: few; d_gene: NA; j_gene: TRBJ2-5; CDR3nt: TGTGCCACCAGTGAAGTGGGCGGGGGCTTAGAGACCCAGTACTTC; CDR3aa: CATSEVGGGLETQYF
v_gene: TRBV12-3/TRBV12-4; abundance: few; d_gene: NA; j_gene: TRBJ2-1; CDR3nt: TGTGCCAGCAGTTTAGGGGGCGGCGGTGGGAATGAGCAGTTCTTC; CDR3aa: CASSLGGGGGNEQFF
v_gene: TRBV6-2/TRBV6-3; abundance: NA; d_gene: NA; j_gene: TRBJ2-4; CDR3nt: TGTGCCAGCAGTTACTCGCGCCCAGGGATAGGGGCCAAAAACATTCAGTACTTC; CDR3aa: CASSYSRPGIGAKNIQYF
v_gene: TRBV27; abundance: NA; d_gene: TRBD1; j_gene: TRBJ2-1; CDR3nt: TGTGCCAGCGGAACAGGGGGCTTTGACAATGAGCAGTTCTTC; CDR3aa: CASGTGGFDNEQFF
v_gene: TRBV20-1; abundance: NA; d_gene: NA; j_gene: TRBJ2-1; CDR3nt: TGCAGTGCTAGTCCCTTCGGGTCTTACAATGAGCAGTTCTTC; CDR3aa: CSASPFGSYNEQFF
v_gene: TRBV29-1; abundance: NA; d_gene: NA; j_gene: TRBJ2-1; CDR3nt: TGCAGCGTTGTAACTAGCTCCCATGAGCAGTTCTTC; CDR3aa: CSVVTSSHEQFF
v_gene: TRBV20-1; abundance: NA; d_gene: NA; j_gene: TRBJ2-3; CDR3nt: TGCAGTGCTAGATTCGGGGAAATCGATACGCAGTATTTT; CDR3aa: CSARFGEIDTQYF
v_gene: TRBV28; abundance: NA; d_gene: TRBD1; j_gene: TRBJ2-3; CDR3nt: TGTGCCAGCAGTCCTCGTTTTGGGACAGGGGCAGATACGCAGTATTTT; CDR3aa: CASSPRFGTGADTQYF
v_gene: TRBV4-1; abundance: few; d_gene: NA; j_gene: TRBJ2-5; CDR3nt: TGCGCCAGCACCGAAATCCCGGGACCTCAAGAGACCCAGTACTTC; CDR3aa: CASTEIPGPQETQYF
v_gene: TRBV5-1; abundance: few; d_gene: TRBD1; j_gene: TRBJ2-3; CDR3nt: TGCGCCAGCAGTCATAAACCGGGACAGGTTACAGATACGCAGTATTTT; CDR3aa: CASSHKPGQVTDTQYF